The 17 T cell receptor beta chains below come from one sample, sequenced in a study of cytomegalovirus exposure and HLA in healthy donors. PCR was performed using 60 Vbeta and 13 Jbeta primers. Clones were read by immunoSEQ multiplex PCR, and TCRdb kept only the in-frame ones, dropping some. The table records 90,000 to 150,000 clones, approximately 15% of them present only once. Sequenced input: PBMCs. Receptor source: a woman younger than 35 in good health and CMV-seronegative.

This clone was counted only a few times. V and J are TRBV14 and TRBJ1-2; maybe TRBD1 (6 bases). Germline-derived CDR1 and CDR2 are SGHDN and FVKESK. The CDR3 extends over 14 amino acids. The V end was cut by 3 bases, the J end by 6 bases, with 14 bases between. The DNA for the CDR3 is TGTGCCAGCAGCCAGCTACAGGGCTACGATGGCTACACCTTC. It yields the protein CASSQLQGYDGYTF.

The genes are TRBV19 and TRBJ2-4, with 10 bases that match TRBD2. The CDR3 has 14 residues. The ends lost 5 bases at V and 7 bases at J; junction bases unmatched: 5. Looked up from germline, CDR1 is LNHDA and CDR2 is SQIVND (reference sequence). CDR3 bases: TGTGCCAGTAGTCCGGGACTAGCGCTCAACATTCAGTACTTC. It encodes CASSPGLALNIQYF. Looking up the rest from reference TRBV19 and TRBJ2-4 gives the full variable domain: DGGITQSPKYLFRKEGQNVTLSCEQNLNHDAMYWYRQDPGQGLRLIYYSQIVNDFQKGDIAEGYSVSREKKESFPLTVTSAQKNPTAFYLCASSPGLALNIQYFGAGTRLSVL.

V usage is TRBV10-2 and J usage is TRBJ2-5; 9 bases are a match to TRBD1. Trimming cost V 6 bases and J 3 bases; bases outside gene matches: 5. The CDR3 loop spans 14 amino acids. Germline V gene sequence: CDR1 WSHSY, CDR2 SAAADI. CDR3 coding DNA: TGCGCCAGCAGGGACAGGGGACTGAAAGAGACCCAGTACTTC. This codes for CASRDRGLKETQYF.

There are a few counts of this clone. CDR3 in amino acids: CASSWRGDEQYF. The CDR3 DNA is TGTGCCAGCAGTTGGAGGGGCGACGAGCAGTACTTC. This rearrangement joins TRBV7-6 to TRBJ2-7, with a possible D match to TRBD2 (6 bases). CDR3 size: 12 residues. Germline V gene sequence: CDR1 SGHVS, CDR2 FNYEAQ. Trimming shortened V by 6 bases and J by 5 bases, and 11 bases separated the two germline ends.

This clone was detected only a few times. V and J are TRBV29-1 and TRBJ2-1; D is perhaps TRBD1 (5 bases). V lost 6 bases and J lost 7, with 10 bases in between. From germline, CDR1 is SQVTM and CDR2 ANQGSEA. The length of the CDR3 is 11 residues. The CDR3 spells CSVRGRNEQFF. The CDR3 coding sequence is TGCAGCGTAAGGGGCCGAAATGAGCAGTTCTTC.

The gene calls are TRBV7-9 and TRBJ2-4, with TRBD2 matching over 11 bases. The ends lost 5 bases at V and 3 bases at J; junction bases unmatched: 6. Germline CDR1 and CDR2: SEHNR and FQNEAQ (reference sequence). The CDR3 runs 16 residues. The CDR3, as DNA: TGTGCCAGCAGCACTACTAGCGGGAGCGGCAAAAACATTCAGTACTTC. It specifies CASSTTSGSGKNIQYF.

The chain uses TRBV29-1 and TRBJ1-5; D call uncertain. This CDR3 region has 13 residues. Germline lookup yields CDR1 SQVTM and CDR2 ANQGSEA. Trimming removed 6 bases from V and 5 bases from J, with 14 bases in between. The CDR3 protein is CSVAGGRDQPQHF. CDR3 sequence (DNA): TGCAGCGTGGCGGGAGGGCGCGATCAGCCCCAGCATTTT.

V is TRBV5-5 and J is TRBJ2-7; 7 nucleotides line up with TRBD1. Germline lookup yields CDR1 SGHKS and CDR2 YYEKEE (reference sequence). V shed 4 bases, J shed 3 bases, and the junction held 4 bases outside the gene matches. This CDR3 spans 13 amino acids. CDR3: CASSLTGFYEQYF. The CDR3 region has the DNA TGTGCCAGCAGCCTGACAGGGTTCTACGAGCAGTACTTC.

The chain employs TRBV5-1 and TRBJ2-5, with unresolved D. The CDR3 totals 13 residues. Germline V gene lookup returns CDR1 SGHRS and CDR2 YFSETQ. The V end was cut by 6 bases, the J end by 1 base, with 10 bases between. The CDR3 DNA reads TGCGCCAGCAAAAGACTCCCCCAAGAGACCCAGTACTTC. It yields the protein CASKRLPQETQYF.

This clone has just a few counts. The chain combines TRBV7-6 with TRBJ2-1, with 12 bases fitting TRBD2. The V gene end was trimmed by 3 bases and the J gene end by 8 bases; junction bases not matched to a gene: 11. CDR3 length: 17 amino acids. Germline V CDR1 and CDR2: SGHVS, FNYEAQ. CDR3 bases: TGTGCCAGCAGCTTGTTCACCGGGACTAGCGGGTCCCATGAGCAGTTCTTC. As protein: CASSLFTGTSGSHEQFF.

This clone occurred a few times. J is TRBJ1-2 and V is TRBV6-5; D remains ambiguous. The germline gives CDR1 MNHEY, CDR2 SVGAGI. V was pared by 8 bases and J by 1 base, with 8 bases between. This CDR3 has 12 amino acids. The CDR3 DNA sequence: TGTGCCAGCTCAACGGGTAACTATGGCTACACCTTC. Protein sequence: CASSTGNYGYTF.

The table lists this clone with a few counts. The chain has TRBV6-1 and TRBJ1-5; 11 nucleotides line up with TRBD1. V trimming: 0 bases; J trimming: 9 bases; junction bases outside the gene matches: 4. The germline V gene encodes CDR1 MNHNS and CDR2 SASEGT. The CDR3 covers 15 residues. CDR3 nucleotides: TGTGCCAGCAGTGAAGCGGGACAGGGGGTGCGGCCCCAGCATTTT. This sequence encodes CASSEAGQGVRPQHF.

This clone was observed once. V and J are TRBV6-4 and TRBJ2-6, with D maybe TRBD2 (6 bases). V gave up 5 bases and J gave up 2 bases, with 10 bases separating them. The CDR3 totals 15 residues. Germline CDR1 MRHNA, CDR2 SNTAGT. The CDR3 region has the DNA TGTGCCAGCAGTCCTGCTAGCGCTGGGGCCAACGTCCTGACTTTC. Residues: CASSPASAGANVLTF.

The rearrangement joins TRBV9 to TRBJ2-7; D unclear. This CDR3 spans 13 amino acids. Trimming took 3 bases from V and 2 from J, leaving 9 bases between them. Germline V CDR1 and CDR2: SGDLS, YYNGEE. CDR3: CASSGKSAYEQYF. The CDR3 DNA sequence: TGTGCCAGCAGCGGTAAGTCAGCCTACGAGCAGTACTTC.

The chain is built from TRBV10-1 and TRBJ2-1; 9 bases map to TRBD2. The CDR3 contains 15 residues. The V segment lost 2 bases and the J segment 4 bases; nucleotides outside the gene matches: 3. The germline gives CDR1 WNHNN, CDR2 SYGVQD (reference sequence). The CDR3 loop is CASSEGLAGYNEQFF. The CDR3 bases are TGCGCCAGCAGTGAGGGTCTAGCGGGGTACAATGAGCAGTTCTTC.

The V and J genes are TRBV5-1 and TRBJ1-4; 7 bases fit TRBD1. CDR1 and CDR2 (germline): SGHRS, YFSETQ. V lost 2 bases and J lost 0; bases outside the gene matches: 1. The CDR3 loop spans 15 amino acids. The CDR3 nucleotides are TGCGCCAGCAGCTTCCAGGGGGCAACTAATGAAAAACTGTTTTTT. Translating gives CASSFQGATNEKLFF. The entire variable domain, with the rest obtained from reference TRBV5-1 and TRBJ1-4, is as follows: KAGVTQTPRYLIKTRGQQVTLSCSPISGHRSVSWYQQTPGQGLQFLFEYFSETQRNKGNFPGRFSGRQFSNSRSEMNVSTLELGDSALYLCASSFQGATNEKLFFGSGTQLSVL.

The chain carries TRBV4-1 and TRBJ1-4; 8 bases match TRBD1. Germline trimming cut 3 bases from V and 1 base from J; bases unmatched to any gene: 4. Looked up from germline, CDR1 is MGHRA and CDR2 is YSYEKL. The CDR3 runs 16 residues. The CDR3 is CASSQQGAKTNEKLFF. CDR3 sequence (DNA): TGCGCCAGCAGCCAGCAGGGGGCAAAAACTAATGAAAAACTGTTTTTT.